This T cell receptor beta chain derives from a study of T-cell memory formation after mild COVID-19. The V end was cut by 2 bases, the J end by 8 bases, with 17 bases between. The CDR3 is made up of 15 amino acids. Germline CDR1 and CDR2: SGHRS and YFSETQ. This clonotype turned up a few times. Antigen unknown. A 5'RACE reaction primed in the constant segment made cDNA libraries of TCR alpha and TCR beta, and these carried sample barcodes and UMIs. Using its own MiXCR run on the 5' RACE reads, TCRdb lists one record per CDR3 protein. The table lists roughly 320,000 distinct CDR3 sequences, around 27% of them singletons. Broader study findings: Clones contracting across day 15 to 85 had a balanced CD4/CD8 profile; later expanding clones leaned CD4+. Specificity for SARS-CoV-2 was not confirmed among the second-wave clones peaking on day 37.

The V gene is TRBV5-1, the J gene TRBJ2-1; perhaps D is TRBD1 or TRBD2 (6 bases each). Sequenced input: PBMCs or a T cell subset sorted from them (not recorded which). This TCR was sampled from an adult woman who had mild COVID-19 (a few samples of this study predate the infection). Cell type and time point are not known. This CDR3 is CASSFTGRSRDEQFF. The CDR3 DNA sequence: TGCGCCAGCAGCTTTACAGGGAGGAGTCGGGATGAGCAGTTCTTC.